This TCR beta chain originates from a study of tumor and adjacent non-tumor tissue in lung cancer. Looking at the study overall: The patients, approximately 9 men and four to six women, were roughly 30 to 80 with stage I to III disease. General study results and limits: Patients with more diverse tumor TCRs had worse survival.

CDR3 length equals 16 residues. CDR1 is MNHEY, CDR2 SVGEGT, per germline. The template was RNA from unsorted bulk tissue. A modified ARM-PCR protocol with three rounds of nested PCR amplified TCRbeta. MiXCR was run by TCRdb on the multiplex PCR reads, yielding one entry per CDR3 protein. The data hold roughly 120,000 distinct CDR3 sequences, with around 82% observed a single time. Note on this clonotype: Antigen specificity is unknown. Mismatch with germline at one junction end may stem from a read error.

The TCR comes from a man aged 65 to 79 with non-small cell lung cancer. The chain has TRBV6-2 or TRBV6-3 and TRBJ2-2; tentative D call: TRBD1 (5 bases). Sequencing used lung tumor tissue. CDR3 loop: CAGSYGHGADTGELFF. The CDR3 nucleotides read TGTGCCGGCAGTTATGGACATGGGGCAGACACCGGGGAGCTGTTTTTT.